The 15 T cell receptor beta chains below were found in one sample sequenced in a study of control samples from healthy donors and cancer patients. Sequenced by immunoSEQ multiplex PCR; TCRdb stores in-frame clones only, minus some. The repertoire consists of roughly 89,000 clones, with around 91% occurring once and the leading ten covering approximately 16%. What was sequenced was blood. Source of these receptors: a man aged 45-65 years in good health.

The chain is built from TRBV10-3 and TRBJ2-3, with D unclear. Trimming shortened V by 6 bases and J by 2 bases, and 9 bases separated the two germline ends. The V gene's germline CDR1 is ENHRY and CDR2 SYGVKD. The CDR3 spans 13 residues. The CDR3 loop is CAIRPTNTDTQYF. DNA for the CDR3: TGTGCCATCAGACCCACAAACACAGATACGCAGTATTTT.

The genes are TRBV7-2 and TRBJ1-5, with 7 nucleotides matching TRBD1. The V gene end was trimmed by 4 bases and the J gene end by 4 bases; junction bases not matched to a gene: 10. CDR1 SGHTA and CDR2 FQGNSA come from the germline V gene. The CDR3 has 16 amino acids. The CDR3 coding sequence is TGTGCCAGCAGCTCCCGGGCCGGGACAGTTAATCAGCCCCAGCATTTT. It specifies CASSSRAGTVNQPQHF. Based on the CDR3 plus reference TRBV7-2 and TRBJ1-5, the full variable domain is GAGVSQSPSNKVTEKGKDVELRCDPISGHTALYWYRQSLGQGLEFLIYFQGNSAPDKSGLPSDRFSAERTGGSVSTLTIQRTQQEDSAVYLCASSSRAGTVNQPQHFGDGTRLSIL.

By sample fraction, this clone is medium-sized (0.01 to 0.1%). J is TRBJ1-1 and V is TRBV10-3, with unresolved D. V was cut by 6 bases and J by 1 base, with 3 bases left in between. The CDR3 loop spans 11 amino acids. Germline V gives CDR1 ENHRY, CDR2 SYGVKD. The CDR3 DNA sequence: TGTGCCATCAGCGGGAACACTGAAGCTTTCTTT. Protein product: CAISGNTEAFF.

The chain joins TRBV6-5 to TRBJ1-5; D gene unclear. Looked up from germline, CDR1 is MNHEY and CDR2 is SVGAGI. Between the trimmed V and J ends, which lost 3 bases and 1 base, there was a span of 13 bases. The CDR3 has 16 amino acids. The CDR3 region is CASSYAPPGSNQPQHF. In DNA, the CDR3 is TGTGCCAGCAGTTATGCTCCTCCGGGAAGCAATCAGCCCCAGCATTTT.

This rearrangement joins TRBV30 to TRBJ1-2, with TRBD1 as a possible D gene (5 bases). The CDR3 totals 15 residues. Trimming removed 2 bases from V and 6 bases from J, with 19 bases in between. CDR1 is GTSNPN, CDR2 SVGIG, per germline (reference sequence). CDR3 in DNA: TGTGCCTGGAGTCCCGATCACGACAGCCTGGATGGCTACACCTTC. Translation gives CAWSPDHDSLDGYTF.

The CDR3 reads CSARTGLEAFF. CDR3 DNA: TGCAGTGCACGGACAGGGCTTGAAGCTTTCTTT. The chain links TRBV20-1 to TRBJ1-1; TRBD1 matches at 8 bases. Germline values: CDR1 DFQATT, CDR2 SNEGSKA (reference sequence). With V trimmed by 6 bases and J by 7 bases, 4 bases remained unmatched. The CDR3 spans 11 residues.

This clone was observed a single time. The chain uses TRBV4-3 and TRBJ2-1; D is tentatively TRBD1 or TRBD2 (5 bases each). The V end lost 0 bases, the J end lost 8 bases, and 14 bases lay between the germline ends. Germline CDR1 LGHNA, CDR2 YSLEER. The CDR3 runs 15 residues. DNA of the CDR3: TGCGCCAGCAGCCAAGAGCTGGGACGAGGAGATGAGCAGTTCTTC. Translating gives CASSQELGRGDEQFF.

The chain combines TRBV6-1 with TRBJ1-5; no reliable D call. V was trimmed by 6 bases and J by 4 bases, leaving 16 bases between them. Germline V gene data show CDR1 as MNHNS and CDR2 as SASEGT. There are 15 residues in the CDR3. CDR3 nucleotides: TGTGCCAGCAGCGAGTTACGAGGTTCAAATCAGCCCCAGCATTTT. Translating it yields CASSELRGSNQPQHF.

V and J are TRBV3-1 (or the pseudogene TRBV3-2) and TRBJ1-2; a weak D match, TRBD1 (6 bases). V was clipped by 4 bases and J by 4 bases, with 13 bases between them. The CDR3 totals 14 residues. Germline CDR1 is LGHDT and CDR2 is YNNKEL (reference sequence). CDR3 DNA: TGTGCCAGCAGCCCTCAGGGGACCTCCTATGGCTACACCTTC. Its protein product is CASSPQGTSYGYTF.

CDR3 in amino acids: CASSQLGGSGNTIYF. As DNA, the CDR3 is TGTGCCAGCAGCCAACTCGGGGGTTCTGGAAACACCATATATTTT. J is TRBJ1-3 and V is TRBV6-6, with D possibly matching TRBD1 (5 bases). CDR1 MNHNY and CDR2 SVGAGI come from the germline V gene (reference sequence). CDR3 length equals 15 residues. Between the trimmed V and J ends, which lost 6 bases and 1 base, there was a span of 13 bases.

This rearrangement joins TRBV19 to TRBJ2-3, with TRBD1 identical over 8 bases. The junction had 9 bases not matched to a gene; V was cut back by 5 bases and J by 5 bases. The germline CDR1 and CDR2 sequences are LNHDA and SQIVND (reference sequence). The CDR3 runs to 15 residues. The CDR3 here is CASSSDRGTQDTQYF. As DNA, the CDR3 is TGTGCCAGTAGTTCAGACAGGGGTACCCAAGATACGCAGTATTTT.

The J gene is TRBJ2-7, the V gene TRBV12-5; TRBD1 might be the D (5 bases). Germline CDR1 LGHNT, CDR2 FRNRAP. Trimming pared 1 base from V and 5 bases from J, leaving 12 bases between. The CDR3 covers 14 residues. The CDR3 region has the DNA TGTGCTAGTGGTTTGGGGGCCCGCAGGGACGAGCAGTACTTC. Its protein product is CASGLGARRDEQYF.

The chain uses TRBV6-6 and TRBJ2-1; 8 positions agree with TRBD2. V was clipped by 8 bases and J by 7 bases; unmatched bases: 4. This CDR3 spans 12 amino acids. Looked up from germline, CDR1 is MNHNY and CDR2 is SVGAGI (reference sequence). The CDR3 protein is CASLRGGNEQFF. CDR3 coding DNA: TGTGCCAGCTTACGGGGGGGTAATGAGCAGTTCTTC.

The rearrangement links TRBV6-4 to TRBJ2-3; tentatively, D is TRBD1 (5 bases). The ends were cut back, 4 bases at V and 2 bases at J, with 7 bases in the middle. The CDR3 is made up of 13 amino acids. CDR1 is MRHNA, CDR2 SNTAGT, per germline. The CDR3 nucleotides read TGTGCCAGCAGTGGGACAAACACAGATACGCAGTATTTT. This translates into CASSGTNTDTQYF.

The chain carries TRBV5-1 and TRBJ1-6, with 9 bases aligning to TRBD1. Germline V lookup: CDR1 SGHRS, CDR2 YFSETQ. The ends lost 0 bases at V and 0 bases at J; junction bases unmatched: 13. This CDR3 has 21 residues. CDR3 bases: TGCGCCAGCAGCTTGGTGTATTCCGGGACAGGGCTTAGCTCCTATAATTCACCCCTCCACTTT. This sequence encodes CASSLVYSGTGLSSYNSPLHF.